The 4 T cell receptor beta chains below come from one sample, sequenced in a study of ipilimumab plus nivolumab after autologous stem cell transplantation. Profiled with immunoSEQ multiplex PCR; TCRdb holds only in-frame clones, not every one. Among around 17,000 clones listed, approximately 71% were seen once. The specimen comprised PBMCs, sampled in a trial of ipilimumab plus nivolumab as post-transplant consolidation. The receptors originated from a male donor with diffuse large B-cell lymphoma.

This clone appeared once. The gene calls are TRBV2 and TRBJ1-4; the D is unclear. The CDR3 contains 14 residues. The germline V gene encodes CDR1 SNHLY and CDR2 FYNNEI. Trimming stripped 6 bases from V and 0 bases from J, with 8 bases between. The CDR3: CASRIKATNEKLFF. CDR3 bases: TGTGCCAGCAGAATCAAAGCAACTAATGAAAAACTGTTTTTT.

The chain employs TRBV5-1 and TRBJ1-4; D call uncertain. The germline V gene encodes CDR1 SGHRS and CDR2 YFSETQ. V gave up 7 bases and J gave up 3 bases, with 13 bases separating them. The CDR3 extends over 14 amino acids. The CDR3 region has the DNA TGCGCCAGCTCGGTGTCCGCTGCTAATGAAAAACTGTTTTTT. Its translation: CASSVSAANEKLFF.

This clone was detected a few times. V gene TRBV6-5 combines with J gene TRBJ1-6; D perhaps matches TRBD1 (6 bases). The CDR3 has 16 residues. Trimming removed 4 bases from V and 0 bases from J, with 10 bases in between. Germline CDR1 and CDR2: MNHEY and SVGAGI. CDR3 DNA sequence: TGTGCCAGCAGTTGGACAGCGACCTCCTATAATTCACCCCTCCACTTT. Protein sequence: CASSWTATSYNSPLHF.

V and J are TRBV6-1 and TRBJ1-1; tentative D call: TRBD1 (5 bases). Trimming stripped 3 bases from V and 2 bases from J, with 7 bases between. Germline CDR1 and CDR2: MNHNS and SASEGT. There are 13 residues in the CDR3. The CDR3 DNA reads TGTGCCAGCAGTGAGCAGGGTAACACTGAAGCTTTCTTT. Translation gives CASSEQGNTEAFF.